A selection of T cell receptor beta chains follows, all from one sample in a study of PD-L1 blockade in urothelial cancer. The repertoire was sequenced with immunoSEQ multiplex PCR; TCRdb's copy has only in-frame clones and lacks some. The repertoire holds about 37,000 clones, about four fifths seen once, with roughly 18% in the top ten. Material: PBMCs, obtained around atezolizumab (anti-PD-L1) treatment. The receptors derive from a man aged 60 to 75 with urothelial cancer. Both conserved end residues are part of each CDR3. A D gene is named only where the DNA matches it firmly. Size is stated for part of the rows, as once, few or many counts, or as a class when the clone is expanded.

>-|13|TRBJ1-2|-|TRBV28
CASTTVANYGYTF
TGTGCCAGCACCACGGTAGCTAACTATGGCTACACCTTC
>-|13|TRBJ2-1|-|TRBV19
CASSPDIYNEQFF
TGTGCCAGTAGTCCGGACATATACAATGAGCAGTTCTTC
>TRBD2|15|TRBJ2-5|-|TRBV2
CASSAELAGEETQYF
TGTGCCAGCAGTGCGGAACTAGCGGGGGAAGAGACCCAGTACTTC
>-|12|TRBJ2-7|once|TRBV30
CAWSVGAYEQYF
TGTGCCTGGAGTGTCGGGGCCTACGAGCAGTACTTC
>-|14|TRBJ2-2|-|TRBV7-8
CASSPSLPPGELFF
TGTGCCAGCAGTCCGAGCTTACCGCCCGGGGAGCTGTTTTTT
>TRBD1|16|TRBJ2-5|-|TRBV5-4
CASSPAPGQGGETQYF
TGTGCCAGCAGCCCGGCCCCGGGACAGGGAGGAGAGACCCAGTACTTC
>TRBD2|17|TRBJ2-1|-|TRBV4-2
CASSLRSSSGAGNEQFF
TGTGCCAGCAGCCTTCGGTCGTCTAGCGGGGCCGGCAATGAGCAGTTCTTC
>-|14|TRBJ1-6|-|TRBV5-1
CASSLITGNSPLHF
TGCGCCAGCAGCTTAATCACAGGGAATTCACCCCTCCACTTT
>-|16|TRBJ2-5|-|TRBV7-9
CASSLGGTLHEETQYF
TGTGCCAGCAGCTTAGGGGGGACACTGCACGAGGAGACCCAGTACTTC
>TRBD1|15|TRBJ2-3|-|TRBV4-1
CASSQTGGFRDTQYF
TGCGCCAGCAGCCAGACAGGGGGCTTTAGAGATACGCAGTATTTT
>TRBD1|15|TRBJ2-5|-|TRBV6-1
CASSERQGAAETQYF
TGTGCCAGCAGTGAAAGACAGGGGGCGGCTGAGACCCAGTACTTC
>-|16|TRBJ1-1|-|TRBV5-4
CASSLVPAWRDTEAFF
TGTGCCAGCAGCTTGGTGCCCGCGTGGCGGGACACTGAAGCTTTCTTT
>-|14|TRBJ1-5|-|TRBV28
CASGHIQGNQPQHF
TGTGCCAGCGGCCATATTCAGGGGAATCAGCCCCAGCATTTT
>TRBD2|13|TRBJ2-5|once|TRBV19
CASREGASGAQYF
TGTGCCAGTCGAGAAGGGGCTAGCGGGGCCCAGTACTTC
>TRBD1|14|TRBJ2-7|-|TRBV19
CASSIRTGEYEQYF
TGTGCCAGTAGTATAAGGACAGGGGAATACGAGCAGTACTTC
>-|14|TRBJ1-6|-|TRBV14
CASSQDRVISPLHF
TGTGCCAGCAGCCAGGACAGAGTAATTTCACCCCTCCACTTT
>-|13|TRBJ2-5|-|TRBV7-3
CASSLSGRETQYF
TGTGCCAGCAGCCTGAGCGGCCGCGAGACCCAGTACTTC
>TRBD2|15|TRBJ2-5|-|TRBV5-4
CASSGLAGGQETQYF
TGTGCCAGCAGCGGACTAGCGGGGGGTCAAGAGACCCAGTACTTC
>TRBD1|15|TRBJ2-2|-|TRBV6-6
CASRGTGENTGELFF
TGTGCCAGCAGGGGGACAGGGGAGAACACCGGGGAGCTGTTTTTT
>-|16|TRBJ2-6|-|TRBV23-1
CASSQSSPSGANVLTF
TGCGCCAGCAGTCAATCGAGTCCCTCTGGGGCCAACGTCCTGACTTTC
>-|16|TRBJ1-1|once|TRBV11-2
CASSPWGGARNTEAFF
TGTGCCAGCAGCCCTTGGGGCGGGGCGCGGAACACTGAAGCTTTCTTT
>-|16|TRBJ1-1|-|TRBV4-1
CASSQDFGGPGTEAFF
TGCGCCAGCAGCCAAGATTTTGGCGGACCGGGGACTGAAGCTTTCTTT
>TRBD1|15|TRBJ1-1|-|TRBV30
CAWSASDRENTEAFF
TGTGCCTGGAGTGCATCCGACAGGGAGAACACTGAAGCTTTCTTT
>TRBD1|15|TRBJ1-6|-|TRBV27
CASSPQGARNSPLHF
TGTGCCAGCAGTCCCCAGGGGGCCAGGAATTCACCCCTCCACTTT
>-|15|TRBJ2-3|-|TRBV5-4
CASSFWGTGPDTQYF
TGTGCCAGCAGCTTTTGGGGTACAGGGCCAGATACGCAGTATTTT
>TRBD1|16|TRBJ1-5|-|TRBV6-9
CASIRIGQAVDQPQHF
TGTGCCAGCATTCGAATCGGACAGGCAGTCGATCAGCCCCAGCATTTT
>-|12|TRBJ1-1|-|TRBV2
CASSKLNTEAFF
TGTGCCAGCAGTAAGCTGAACACTGAAGCTTTCTTT
>-|12|TRBJ2-1|once|TRBV10-3
CAISPYSDEQFF
TGTGCCATCAGTCCGTACTCTGATGAGCAGTTCTTC
>-|13|TRBJ2-1|-|TRBV5-6
CASSFGQGNEQFF
TGTGCCAGCAGCTTTGGCCAGGGGAATGAGCAGTTCTTC
>TRBD2|17|TRBJ2-3|-|TRBV15
CATSRDPAGGGTDTQYF
TGTGCCACCAGCAGAGATCCTGCGGGGGGTGGCACAGATACGCAGTATTTT
>TRBD1|14|TRBJ2-7|-|TRBV28
CASKGWDRGYEQYF
TGTGCCAGCAAGGGATGGGACAGGGGCTACGAGCAGTACTTC
>TRBD1|15|TRBJ2-3|-|TRBV28
CASRQPTGTFDTQYF
TGTGCCAGCAGGCAACCGACAGGGACGTTTGATACGCAGTATTTT
>-|12|TRBJ1-2|-|TRBV30
CAWSRVSRGYTF
TGTGCCTGGAGCAGGGTGTCGAGAGGCTACACCTTC
>TRBD1|15|TRBJ1-5|-|TRBV28
CASRPGTGASQPQHF
TGTGCCAGCAGACCCGGGACAGGGGCTAGTCAGCCCCAGCATTTT
>TRBD1|17|TRBJ2-6|-|TRBV7-6
CASSSGTGPSGANVLTF
TGTGCCAGCAGCTCCGGGACAGGCCCCTCGGGGGCCAACGTCCTGACTTTC
>TRBD1|14|TRBJ2-5|-|TRBV6-1
CASRDRDRQETQYF
TGTGCCAGCCGGGACAGGGACCGACAAGAGACCCAGTACTTC
>-|12|TRBJ1-4|-|TRBV28
CASSLLREKLFF
TGTGCCAGCAGTTTACTTCGTGAAAAACTGTTTTTT
>-|18|TRBJ2-6|-|TRBV6-1
CASSDPGFLTSGANVLTF
TGTGCCAGCAGTGATCCAGGATTTCTCACCTCTGGGGCCAACGTCCTGACTTTC
>-|12|TRBJ1-2|few|TRBV19
CASSIYGDGYTF
TGTGCCAGTAGTATTTACGGGGATGGCTACACCTTC
>TRBD1|13|TRBJ1-2|-|TRBV30
CAWSRDRPYGYTF
TGTGCCTGGAGCCGGGACAGGCCCTATGGCTACACCTTC
>TRBD2|17|TRBJ2-1|-|TRBV4-2
CASSQDIQRDSYNEQFF
TGTGCCAGCAGCCAAGATATACAGCGGGACTCCTACAATGAGCAGTTCTTC
>-|14|TRBJ1-5|few|TRBV30
CAWSRGQSGQPQHF
TGTGCCTGGAGCCGGGGTCAAAGCGGTCAGCCCCAGCATTTT
>TRBD1|16|TRBJ2-1|-|TRBV7-8
CASSPRPGQNYNEQFF
TGTGCCAGCAGCCCGCGCCCGGGACAGAATTACAATGAGCAGTTCTTC
>TRBD1|15|TRBJ2-5|-|TRBV25-1
CASTGGDRGGETQYF
TGTGCCAGCACAGGAGGGGACAGGGGAGGAGAGACCCAGTACTTC
>-|14|TRBJ1-5|-|TRBV28
CASSPNRVNQPQHF
TGTGCCAGCAGTCCTAACAGGGTCAATCAGCCCCAGCATTTT
>-|13|TRBJ1-1|many|TRBV7-8
CASSLGENTEAFF
TGTGCCAGCAGCTTAGGAGAGAACACTGAAGCTTTCTTT
>-|13|TRBJ2-5|-|TRBV19
CASSIRLEETQYF
TGTGCCAGTAGTATACGACTAGAAGAGACCCAGTACTTC
>TRBD1|14|TRBJ2-3|-|TRBV2
CASRETGYADTQYF
TGTGCCAGCAGGGAGACAGGGTATGCAGATACGCAGTATTTT
>-|13|TRBJ2-1|-|TRBV14
CASSQDSNNEQFF
TGTGCCAGCAGCCAAGATTCCAACAATGAGCAGTTCTTC